The 24 T cell receptor beta chains below all came from one sample that was sequenced in a study of T cell responses to AZD1222 COVID-19 vaccine. This table comes from immunoSEQ multiplex PCR, and its TCRdb copy is limited to in-frame clones, with some not included. The table has under 140,000 clones, 70% to 90% seen once. This sample comprised peripheral blood, obtained on day 0 of AZD1222 vaccination. Every receptor here comes from an adult in good health.

V gene TRBV7-3 combines with J gene TRBJ2-1, with 7 positions matching TRBD2. Germline CDR1 reads SGHTA; CDR2 reads FQGTGA. The V gene end was trimmed by 5 bases and the J gene end by 3 bases; junction bases not matched to a gene: 10. The CDR3 has 16 amino acids. CDR3 loop: CASSRRAGEGYNEQFF. The CDR3 region has the DNA TGTGCCAGCAGCCGCCGGGCGGGAGAGGGCTACAATGAGCAGTTCTTC. Drawing the rest from reference TRBV7-3 and TRBJ2-1, the complete variable domain is GAGVSQTPSNKVTEKGKYVELRCDPISGHTALYWYRQSLGQGPEFLIYFQGTGAADDSGLPNDRFFAVRPEGSVSTLKIQRTERGDSAVYLCASSRRAGEGYNEQFFGPGTRLTVL.

The V gene is TRBV6-6, the J gene TRBJ2-5; 11 bases are a match to TRBD2. CDR1 is MNHNY and CDR2 is SVGAGI in the germline V gene (reference sequence). This CDR3 spans 16 amino acids. J gave up 5 bases and V 7 bases, and 12 bases lay outside the gene matches. The chain's CDR3 is CASTHFSGGARETQYF. Here the CDR3 DNA reads TGTGCCAGCACCCACTTTAGCGGGGGGGCCCGTGAGACCCAGTACTTC.

The genes are TRBV6-6 and TRBJ1-2, with D unresolved. Per the germline V gene, CDR1 is MNHNY and CDR2 is SVGAGI (reference sequence). The CDR3 is 13 residues long. The V end lost 7 bases, the J end lost 8 bases, and 17 bases lay between the germline ends. The CDR3 loop reads CASIYKEGSGYTF. The CDR3 region has the DNA TGTGCCAGCATCTACAAGGAGGGATCGGGCTACACCTTC.

This sequence joins TRBV11-3 and TRBJ2-1; D is possibly TRBD1 or TRBD2 (6 bases each). Trimming removed 4 bases from V and 5 bases from J, with 12 bases in between. The CDR3 is made up of 14 amino acids. CDR1 is SGHNT and CDR2 is YENEEA in the germline V gene. CDR3 region: CASSSGASDNEQFF. The DNA for the CDR3 is TGTGCCAGCAGCTCGGGGGCGTCGGACAATGAGCAGTTCTTC. Full variable domain (rest looked up from reference TRBV11-3 and TRBJ2-1): EAGVVQSPRYKIIEKKQPVAFWCNPISGHNTLYWYLQNLGQGPELLIRYENEEAVDDSQLPKDRFSAERLKGVDSTLKIQPAELGDSAVYLCASSSGASDNEQFFGPGTRLTVL.

Details on this clone: This same CDR3 is encoded by further DNA sequences in the sample. The V and J genes are TRBV6-5 and TRBJ1-1; maybe TRBD1 (5 bases). The CDR3 consists of 15 residues. Per the germline V gene, CDR1 is MNHEY and CDR2 is SVGAGI. Trimming cost V 0 bases and J 1 base, with 9 bases left between them. The CDR3 sequence is CASSYSRGQNTEAFF. The CDR3 DNA reads as TGTGCCAGCAGTTACTCGCGGGGCCAGAACACTGAAGCTTTCTTT.

V is TRBV29-1 and J is TRBJ2-3; 8 nucleotides match TRBD2. The CDR3 totals 15 residues. V lost 6 bases and J lost 6; bases outside the gene matches: 14. In germline, CDR1 is SQVTM, CDR2 ANQGSEA. The CDR3 is CSVLTDLRLADTQYF. CDR3 nucleotide sequence: TGCAGCGTCCTTACTGACCTCCGACTAGCGGATACGCAGTATTTT.

For the CDR3, the DNA is TGTGCCAGCAGCTCCATGAAACAGGGCCGAGCTTTCTTT. This codes for CASSSMKQGRAFF. The V gene is TRBV7-2, the J gene TRBJ1-1; possibly TRBD1 for D (6 bases). There are 13 residues in the CDR3. Germline V CDR1 and CDR2: SGHTA, FQGNSA. Trimming removed 4 bases at V and 10 bases at J, with 16 bases between.

V gene TRBV19 combines with J gene TRBJ1-1, with TRBD1 matching over 9 bases. CDR3 size: 14 residues. Germline CDR1 is LNHDA and CDR2 is SQIVND (reference sequence). Losses at the gene ends were 7 bases for V and 4 bases for J; bases not matched to a gene: 7. The CDR3 DNA reads as TGTGCCAGTACCCACACGGACAGGGGCACTGAAGCTTTCTTT. Encoded protein: CASTHTDRGTEAFF.

V usage is TRBV6-2 or TRBV6-3 and J usage is TRBJ2-7; 7 bases agree with TRBD1. Germline-derived CDR1 and CDR2 are MNHEY and SVGEGT. The CDR3 extends over 12 amino acids. The trim removed 6 bases at V and 6 bases at J, leaving 5 bases unmatched. The CDR3 is CASSRQGSEQYF. The CDR3 DNA is TGTGCCAGCAGCAGACAGGGATCCGAGCAGTACTTC.

The J gene is TRBJ2-7, the V gene TRBV27; the match to TRBD1 covers 10 bases. CDR3 length: 15 amino acids. Germline lookup yields CDR1 MNHEY and CDR2 SMNVEV (reference sequence). Unmatched junction bases numbered 3, after V lost 3 bases and J lost 1 base. The CDR3 sequence: CASSFGQGGSYEQYF. The CDR3 region has the DNA TGTGCCAGCAGTTTCGGACAGGGGGGGTCCTACGAGCAGTACTTC.

This clone was seen only a few times. The chain joins TRBV28 to TRBJ1-1; 9 bases match TRBD1. Germline-derived CDR1 and CDR2 are MDHEN and SYDVKM. The CDR3 is made up of 14 amino acids. J was trimmed by 1 base and V by 6 bases; bases with no gene match: 3. CDR3 DNA sequence: TGTGCCAGCAGACCACAGGGGGCGAACACTGAAGCTTTCTTT. Translation: CASRPQGANTEAFF.

The rearrangement joins TRBV28 to TRBJ1-2, with D possibly matching TRBD1 (6 bases). The CDR3 sequence is 14 residues long. V shed 4 bases and J shed 4 bases, with 13 bases lying between them. In germline, CDR1 is MDHEN, CDR2 SYDVKM. The CDR3 nucleotides read TGTGCCAGCAGTTGGGGACAAGGGGGCTATGGCTACACCTTC. It codes for CASSWGQGGYGYTF.

CDR3 nucleotide sequence: TGTGCCAGCAGCCCCCCGGCGGGCCCCGAGAGAGATACGCAGTATTTT. It is translated as CASSPPAGPERDTQYF. The chain joins TRBV7-2 to TRBJ2-3, with D maybe TRBD2 (5 bases). The V and J ends lost 5 bases and 5 bases respectively, with 20 bases between them. The CDR3 length is 16 residues. CDR1 is SGHTA and CDR2 is FQGNSA in the germline V gene.

The genes are TRBV29-1 and TRBJ2-5; 9 nucleotides match TRBD1. After removal of 6 bases from V and 2 bases from J, the junction contained 4 bases not matched to a gene. The CDR3 is 13 residues long. Germline values: CDR1 SQVTM, CDR2 ANQGSEA. The CDR3 coding sequence is TGCAGCGTGGTGACAGGGGGACAAGAGACCCAGTACTTC. As protein: CSVVTGGQETQYF.

This chain links TRBV3-1 (or the pseudogene TRBV3-2) with TRBJ2-3, with D maybe TRBD2 (5 bases). The CDR3 extends over 13 amino acids. V dropped 8 bases and J dropped 4 bases, with 13 bases sitting between them. The germline CDR1 and CDR2 sequences are LGHDT and YNNKEL (reference sequence). DNA of the CDR3: TGTGCCAGCCGTCGGGGTATTGCAGATACGCAGTATTTT. It is translated as CASRRGIADTQYF.

The genes are TRBV10-1 and TRBJ1-2; 12 positions match TRBD1. Germline CDR1 and CDR2: WNHNN and SYGVQD (reference sequence). This CDR3 has 15 residues. The V segment lost 6 bases and the J segment 1 base; nucleotides outside the gene matches: 3. The chain's CDR3 is CASRGQGAFNYGYTF. The DNA for the CDR3 is TGCGCCAGCAGGGGACAGGGGGCATTTAACTATGGCTACACCTTC.

On this clone: Other nucleotide sequences from this sample produce the same CDR3. The chain combines TRBV7-2 with TRBJ1-4; 7 positions match TRBD1. Losses at the gene ends were 5 bases for V and 0 bases for J; bases not matched to a gene: 3. Germline-derived CDR1 and CDR2 are SGHTA and FQGNSA. The CDR3 totals 15 residues. CDR3 sequence: CASSLDRATNEKLFF. In nucleotides, the CDR3 is TGTGCCAGCAGCCTCGACAGGGCAACTAATGAAAAACTGTTTTTT.

V usage is TRBV11-3 and J usage is TRBJ1-5; 10 bases are a match to TRBD1. Trimming took 5 bases from V and 4 from J; bases not matched to a gene: 8. This CDR3 is built from 16 residues. CDR1 is SGHNT and CDR2 is YENEEA in the germline V gene. The CDR3 is CASSLLQGQGNQPQHF. CDR3 coding DNA: TGTGCCAGCAGCCTCCTCCAGGGACAGGGGAATCAGCCCCAGCATTTT.

V gene TRBV5-1 combines with J gene TRBJ1-3; D perhaps matches TRBD1 (5 bases). Germline values: CDR1 SGHRS, CDR2 YFSETQ. V shed 5 bases and J shed 3 bases, with 12 bases lying between them. This CDR3 region has 14 residues. The CDR3: CASRTGTGGNTIYF. The CDR3 DNA sequence: TGCGCCAGCAGGACGGGGACTGGTGGAAACACCATATATTTT.

V and J are TRBV24-1 and TRBJ2-1, with 9 nucleotides matching TRBD1. The CDR3 is 16 residues long. Unmatched junction bases numbered 9, after V lost 4 bases and J lost 6 bases. The germline gives CDR1 KGHDR, CDR2 SFDVKD. The CDR3 DNA sequence: TGTGCCACCAGTGACGCCCGGGACAGGGATTTCAATGAGCAGTTCTTC. Amino acid sequence: CATSDARDRDFNEQFF.

The chain links TRBV14 to TRBJ2-2, with D unresolved. Germline CDR1 is SGHDN and CDR2 is FVKESK. Trimming took 1 base from V and 11 from J, leaving 11 bases between them. CDR3 size: 13 residues. This chain's CDR3 is CASSQGRSTELFF. The CDR3 nucleotides are TGTGCCAGCAGCCAAGGGCGGTCTACAGAGCTGTTTTTT. The whole variable domain, remainder taken from reference TRBV14 and TRBJ2-2, is EAGVTQFPSHSVIEKGQTVTLRCDPISGHDNLYWYRRVMGKEIKFLLHFVKESKQDESGMPNNRFLAERTGGTYSTLKVQPAELEDSGVYFCASSQGRSTELFFGEGSRLTVL.

This chain connects TRBV6-4 to TRBJ2-1; no clear D. V was shortened by 3 bases and J by 4 bases, with 13 bases between the two germline ends. The CDR3 sequence is 15 residues long. Germline CDR1 is MRHNA and CDR2 is SNTAGT. The CDR3 DNA reads TGTGCCAGCAGTGAGGGCAGCCAAGCGTACAATGAGCAGTTCTTC. As protein: CASSEGSQAYNEQFF.

The chain carries TRBV7-8 and TRBJ1-2; D is possibly TRBD1 (6 bases). From germline, CDR1 is SGHVS and CDR2 FQNEAQ. The CDR3 consists of 13 residues. The ends were cut back, 1 base at V and 8 bases at J, with 11 bases in the middle. CDR3 DNA sequence: TGTGCCAGCAGCTTAGGAGGGGGAGGCGGCTACACCTTC. Translation: CASSLGGGGGYTF.

Here the CDR3 DNA reads TGTGCCAGCAGTCCGACTCCCCCGTATGAGCAGTTCTTC. It is translated as CASSPTPPYEQFF. The chain employs TRBV28 and TRBJ2-1; D remains ambiguous. V was cut by 5 bases and J by 8 bases, with 13 bases left in between. This CDR3 is built from 13 residues. CDR1 and CDR2 from the germline V gene are MDHEN and SYDVKM.